A selection of T cell receptor beta chains follows, all from one sample in a study of blood T cells in healthy people across ages. In TCRdb, the 5' RACE reads were re-called with MiXCR into one record per CDR3 protein. Among hundreds of thousands of distinct CDR3 sequences listed, around 25% were seen once. These data were also filed under a second study, of T cells of mothers and their children.

Sequenced input: blood. The receptors were sampled from a boy between 5 and 17 years old in good health. The conserved cysteine and the conserved F or W are not part of the CDR3 here. A clone size is listed for some rows: how often the clone was seen (once, few, many), or a class if it is expanded.

V	J	size	length	CDR3
TRBV7-2	TRBJ2-2	.	14	ASSFNLQARTGELF
TRBV20-1	.	few	14	SARPRGGILQETQY
TRBV6-5	TRBJ1-4	few	11	ASSYAAGEKLF
TRBV5-1	TRBJ2-1	.	13	ASSLDSGRDNEQF
TRBV20-1	TRBJ2-5	few	14	SARDPGQGRQETQY
TRBV29-1	TRBJ2-6	.	12	SASNRAGANVLT
TRBV6-1	TRBJ1-6	once	15	ASSRGQGASYNSPLH
TRBV6-2/TRBV6-3	TRBJ1-1	.	14	ASGLTRGDQGGEAF
TRBV11-2	TRBJ2-1	.	11	ASRGRGIYEQF
TRBV20-1	TRBJ2-7	.	14	SARSFPSDRGDEQY
TRBV14	TRBJ1-4	few	13	ASSRSWGPNEKLF
TRBV15	TRBJ2-2	few	12	ATSVPRGTGELF